The rows below give T cell receptor beta chains drawn from one sample of a study. Each CDR3 protein is one row after TCRdb ran MiXCR on the 5' RACE reads. Here the sample spans over 45,000 distinct CDR3 sequences, approximately 27% being singletons. The sample taken for sequencing was tumor-infiltrating Tregs sorted from the breast tumor. The receptors stem from a female donor with breast cancer. Both conserved end residues are part of each CDR3. The D gene is left open where the match is weak. Clone size, where shown, is once, few, many, or a class for clones that have expanded.

d_gene: TRBD2; j_gene: TRBJ2-1; v_gene: TRBV27; abundance: few; CDR3nt: TGTGCCAGCAGCCCTAGAGGGACTAGCGGGAGGGCCGCCAATGAGCAGTTCTTC; CDR3aa: CASSPRGTSGRAANEQFF
d_gene: .; j_gene: TRBJ1-2; v_gene: TRBV28; abundance: few; CDR3nt: TGTGCCAGCAGTTTAGGGGGAGCCTCTGGAAAATATGGCTACACCTTC; CDR3aa: CASSLGGASGKYGYTF
d_gene: .; j_gene: TRBJ2-2; v_gene: TRBV27; abundance: .; CDR3nt: TGTGCCAGCAGTCAGAACACCGGGGAGCTGTTTTTT; CDR3aa: CASSQNTGELFF
d_gene: TRBD2; j_gene: TRBJ2-2; v_gene: TRBV10-1; abundance: .; CDR3nt: TGCGCCAGCAGTGAGTCCCTAGCGGGGGCCGCGGCGGGGGAGCTGTTTTTT; CDR3aa: CASSESLAGAAAGELFF
d_gene: .; j_gene: TRBJ2-1; v_gene: TRBV7-2; abundance: .; CDR3nt: TGTGCCAGCAGCCCCGAGATGGGGCATGAGCAGTTCTTC; CDR3aa: CASSPEMGHEQFF
d_gene: .; j_gene: TRBJ2-3; v_gene: TRBV12-3/TRBV12-4; abundance: .; CDR3nt: TGTGCCAGCAGAGACGGGGGCCCTAGCACAGATACGCAGTATTTT; CDR3aa: CASRDGGPSTDTQYF
d_gene: TRBD2; j_gene: TRBJ2-5; v_gene: TRBV6-9; abundance: few; CDR3nt: TGTGCCAGCACTCAAGAGGGACTAGCGGGGAGCTACCGGGAGACCCAGTACTTC; CDR3aa: CASTQEGLAGSYRETQYF
d_gene: TRBD1; j_gene: TRBJ1-2; v_gene: TRBV7-2; abundance: .; CDR3nt: TGTGCCAGCAGCCGGGACAGGGGGCAAGGCTATGGCTACACCTTC; CDR3aa: CASSRDRGQGYGYTF
d_gene: .; j_gene: TRBJ2-1; v_gene: TRBV6-1; abundance: many; CDR3nt: TGTGCCAGCAGTCCCCTAGTAGCAGTCCCTAATGAGCAGTTCTTC; CDR3aa: CASSPLVAVPNEQFF
d_gene: .; j_gene: TRBJ2-7; v_gene: TRBV7-3; abundance: .; CDR3nt: TGTGCCAGCAGCTTATTGGGACACGGCTACGAGCAGTACTTC; CDR3aa: CASSLLGHGYEQYF
d_gene: .; j_gene: TRBJ1-6; v_gene: TRBV15; abundance: many; CDR3nt: TGTGCCACCAGCGTGGCAGAGTACTCACCCCTCCACTTT; CDR3aa: CATSVAEYSPLHF
d_gene: .; j_gene: TRBJ1-5; v_gene: TRBV2; abundance: many; CDR3nt: .; CDR3aa: CASILDRARNQPQHF
d_gene: TRBD1; j_gene: TRBJ2-1; v_gene: TRBV20-1; abundance: many; CDR3nt: TGCAGTGCTAGAGATGTAATAGGACAGGGGGCAGGGGACAATGAGCAGTTCTTC; CDR3aa: CSARDVIGQGAGDNEQFF
d_gene: TRBD1; j_gene: TRBJ1-5; v_gene: TRBV12-3/TRBV12-4; abundance: many; CDR3nt: TGTGCCAGCAGGTTGGGACAGGGAATCGGTCAGCCCCAGCATTTT; CDR3aa: CASRLGQGIGQPQHF
d_gene: TRBD2; j_gene: TRBJ2-7; v_gene: TRBV3-1; abundance: few; CDR3nt: TGTGCCAGCAGCCAAGGGACTAGCGGGGATGTCGAGCAGTACTTC; CDR3aa: CASSQGTSGDVEQYF
d_gene: TRBD1; j_gene: TRBJ1-5; v_gene: TRBV6-1; abundance: few; CDR3nt: TGTGCCAGCAGCGGTCAGGGGGCTGTGAATCAGCCCCAGCATTTT; CDR3aa: CASSGQGAVNQPQHF
d_gene: TRBD2; j_gene: TRBJ2-2; v_gene: TRBV5-1; abundance: many; CDR3nt: TGCGCCAGCAGCCAACGCCCTAGCGGAAACACCGGGGAGCTGTTTTTT; CDR3aa: CASSQRPSGNTGELFF
d_gene: .; j_gene: TRBJ1-5; v_gene: TRBV6-1; abundance: many; CDR3nt: TGTGCCAGCAGAGGTGACAATCAGCCCCAGCATTTT; CDR3aa: CASRGDNQPQHF
d_gene: .; j_gene: TRBJ1-3; v_gene: TRBV20-1; abundance: few; CDR3nt: TGCAGTGCTCGCCAGACCTCGGGCCCTGGAAACACCATATATTTT; CDR3aa: CSARQTSGPGNTIYF
d_gene: .; j_gene: TRBJ2-7; v_gene: TRBV6-1; abundance: .; CDR3nt: TGTGCCAGCATAGCCCGGGACCGAGCCTACGAGCAGTACTTC; CDR3aa: CASIARDRAYEQYF
d_gene: .; j_gene: TRBJ2-5; v_gene: TRBV12-3/TRBV12-4; abundance: many; CDR3nt: TGTGCCAGCAGTTTAGGGGAAACCCAGTACTTC; CDR3aa: CASSLGETQYF
d_gene: TRBD2; j_gene: TRBJ2-5; v_gene: TRBV7-9; abundance: .; CDR3nt: TGTGCCAGCAGCATCCAAGCGGGGGGAGAGACCCAGTACTTC; CDR3aa: CASSIQAGGETQYF
d_gene: .; j_gene: TRBJ1-6; v_gene: TRBV21-1; abundance: few; CDR3nt: TGTGCCAGCAGCCCAGGGCACAGGTTTCCTAATTCACCCCTCCACTTT; CDR3aa: CASSPGHRFPNSPLHF
d_gene: TRBD1; j_gene: TRBJ2-1; v_gene: TRBV11-2; abundance: .; CDR3nt: TGTGCCAGCAGTTCCAGGGGGCCTAGTTACAATGAGCAGTTCTTC; CDR3aa: CASSSRGPSYNEQFF
d_gene: TRBD2; j_gene: TRBJ2-5; v_gene: TRBV7-8; abundance: .; CDR3nt: TGTGCCAGCAGTAAAGAAGCGGGGGGGGAGACCCAGTACTTC; CDR3aa: CASSKEAGGETQYF
d_gene: TRBD1; j_gene: TRBJ1-2; v_gene: TRBV5-6; abundance: once; CDR3nt: TGTGCCAGCAGCGCGACCGGGACAGGGGGCAGGGGCTACACCTTC; CDR3aa: CASSATGTGGRGYTF
d_gene: .; j_gene: TRBJ2-3; v_gene: TRBV7-3; abundance: few; CDR3nt: TGTGCCAGCAGCTTAAACCCCACAGATACGCAGTATTTT; CDR3aa: CASSLNPTDTQYF
d_gene: .; j_gene: TRBJ2-3; v_gene: TRBV5-1; abundance: few; CDR3nt: TGCGCCAGCAGCTTGGACGGGGCCTCTGGGGATACGCAGTATTTT; CDR3aa: CASSLDGASGDTQYF
d_gene: .; j_gene: TRBJ1-2; v_gene: TRBV2; abundance: .; CDR3nt: TGTGCCAGCAGTGAAAGGAAAGGTTTTAACTATGGCTACACCTTC; CDR3aa: CASSERKGFNYGYTF
d_gene: TRBD2; j_gene: TRBJ2-3; v_gene: TRBV7-2; abundance: medium-sized; CDR3nt: TGTGCCAGCAGCTTAGGATATGCGGGGGGGGGCACAGATACGCAGTATTTT; CDR3aa: CASSLGYAGGGTDTQYF
d_gene: .; j_gene: TRBJ2-1; v_gene: TRBV10-3; abundance: many; CDR3nt: TGTGCCATCAGTGAGTTGAACAATGAGCAGTTCTTC; CDR3aa: CAISELNNEQFF
d_gene: .; j_gene: TRBJ1-5; v_gene: TRBV7-2; abundance: .; CDR3nt: TGTGCCAGCAGCTTAGCGCTTAACGGTCAGCCCCAGCATTTT; CDR3aa: CASSLALNGQPQHF
d_gene: TRBD2; j_gene: TRBJ2-3; v_gene: TRBV27; abundance: many; CDR3nt: TGTGCCAGCACTGTGGGAGGGAGGGCAGATACGCAGTATTTT; CDR3aa: CASTVGGRADTQYF
d_gene: TRBD1; j_gene: TRBJ1-4; v_gene: TRBV7-2; abundance: many; CDR3nt: TGTGCCAGCAGCTTACGGGGACAGGGGGGAAAACTGTTTTTT; CDR3aa: CASSLRGQGGKLFF
d_gene: TRBD2; j_gene: TRBJ2-1; v_gene: TRBV5-6; abundance: .; CDR3nt: TGTGCCAGCAGCTCTCTCTTGACTAGCGGGAGGACCACAGATACGCAGTTCTTC; CDR3aa: CASSSLLTSGRTTDTQFF
d_gene: .; j_gene: TRBJ2-1; v_gene: TRBV6-2/TRBV6-3; abundance: .; CDR3nt: TGTGCCAGCATCAGGGGGGATGAGCAGTTCTTC; CDR3aa: CASIRGDEQFF
d_gene: .; j_gene: TRBJ1-1; v_gene: TRBV6-6; abundance: many; CDR3nt: TGTGCCAGCAGAAGACGAACCCTGATGAACACTGAAGCTTTCTTT; CDR3aa: CASRRRTLMNTEAFF
d_gene: .; j_gene: TRBJ2-7; v_gene: TRBV20-1; abundance: .; CDR3nt: TGCAGCCCCAGATTGGGGGGCTCCTACGAGCAGTACTTC; CDR3aa: CSPRLGGSYEQYF
d_gene: .; j_gene: TRBJ2-3; v_gene: TRBV2; abundance: few; CDR3nt: TGTGCCAGCAGGGCATTCGGGGACACAGATACGCAGTATTTT; CDR3aa: CASRAFGDTDTQYF
d_gene: TRBD2; j_gene: TRBJ2-7; v_gene: TRBV7-2; abundance: few; CDR3nt: TGTGCCAGCAGCCTCGCTAGCGGGACTTCCTACGAGCAGTACTTC; CDR3aa: CASSLASGTSYEQYF
d_gene: TRBD2; j_gene: TRBJ2-3; v_gene: TRBV29-1; abundance: .; CDR3nt: TGCAGCGTTTTAGATAGCGGGAGACGGGCTGGTACGCAGTATTTT; CDR3aa: CSVLDSGRRAGTQYF
d_gene: .; j_gene: TRBJ2-6; v_gene: TRBV29-1; abundance: many; CDR3nt: TGCAGCGTTGAAACGGACATCCACTCTGGGGCCAACGTCCTGACTTTC; CDR3aa: CSVETDIHSGANVLTF
d_gene: TRBD1; j_gene: TRBJ1-5; v_gene: TRBV29-1; abundance: few; CDR3nt: TGCAGCGTTCAACAGGGGGTAGAGCCCCAGCATTTT; CDR3aa: CSVQQGVEPQHF
d_gene: .; j_gene: TRBJ2-6; v_gene: TRBV20-1; abundance: few; CDR3nt: TGCAGTGCTAGGGGTGGACCTGGGGCCAACGTCCTGACTTTC; CDR3aa: CSARGGPGANVLTF
d_gene: .; j_gene: TRBJ1-1; v_gene: TRBV9; abundance: .; CDR3nt: TGTGCCAGCAGCGTAGCTGGCCAGGGCTCTGAAGCTTTCTTT; CDR3aa: CASSVAGQGSEAFF
d_gene: .; j_gene: TRBJ2-7; v_gene: TRBV5-1; abundance: .; CDR3nt: TGCGCCAGCAGCTCCTGGACGGATTCCTACGAGCAGTACTTC; CDR3aa: CASSSWTDSYEQYF
d_gene: TRBD1; j_gene: TRBJ1-4; v_gene: TRBV18; abundance: few; CDR3nt: TGTGCCAGCTCACCACCGACAGGGTATGATGAAAAACTGTTTTTT; CDR3aa: CASSPPTGYDEKLFF